This TCR beta chain was identified during a study of T cells after yellow fever vaccination. TCRdb re-called the 5' RACE reads through MiXCR, storing one row per CDR3 protein. The sample consists of roughly 250,000 distinct CDR3 sequences, 13% of them appearing once. This clonotype was detected only a few times. This receptor was identified in a man aged 25 to 40 who received the YFV17D yellow fever vaccine. The sequencing used CD4+ T cells sorted from PBMCs, collected 45 days after the yellow fever booster vaccination.

CDR3 nucleotide sequence: TGTGCCAGCAGCACCGGCGGAACGGGGACCCAGTACTTC. Encoded protein: CASSTGGTGTQYF. The V gene is TRBV7-9, the J gene TRBJ2-5; no definite D call. There are 13 residues in the CDR3. Germline V gene sequence: CDR1 SEHNR, CDR2 FQNEAQ (reference sequence). V lost 5 bases, J lost 7 bases, and 14 bases lay in between. Supplemented by reference TRBV7-9 and TRBJ2-5, the full variable domain reads DTGVSQNPRHKITKRGQNVTFRCDPISEHNRLYWYRQTLGQGPEFLTYFQNEAQLEKSRLLSDRFSAERPKGSFSTLEIQRTEQGDSAMYLCASSTGGTGTQYFGPGTRLLVL.